A selection of T cell receptor beta chains follows, all from one sample in a study of T cells after yellow fever vaccination. Via MiXCR, TCRdb re-called the 5' RACE reads, giving one row per CDR3 protein. Of some 600,000 distinct CDR3 sequences in the sample, about 15% were seen once. The input for sequencing was PBMCs, taken less than 6 days after the first yellow fever vaccination. These receptors were collected from a man in his late teens or twenties who received the YFV17D yellow fever vaccine. Both conserved end residues are part of each CDR3. The D gene is left open where the match is weak. A row's size may be missing; if present it is once, few, many or a size class.

clone_size	v_call	d_call	j_call	cdr3_nt	cdr3_aa
few	TRBV5-1	-	TRBJ1-1	TGCGCCAGCAGGGGCGGAAAGGGCGGGAACACTGAAGCTTTCTTT	CASRGGKGGNTEAFF
-	TRBV9	TRBD2	TRBJ2-7	TGTGCCAGCAGCGATCCAGCGGGGGGCCCGGAGCAGTACTTC	CASSDPAGGPEQYF
-	TRBV5-1	-	TRBJ2-7	TGCGCCAGCAGCTTGGCTGGGGAGTCCTACGAGCAGTACTTC	CASSLAGESYEQYF
few	TRBV11-2	-	TRBJ1-1	TGTGCCAGCAGCACTAGTTACACTGAAGCTTTCTTT	CASSTSYTEAFF
-	TRBV6-1	-	TRBJ1-1	TGTGCCAGCAGTCCATACGGGAAGGGATCGGTCACTGAAGCTTTCTTT	CASSPYGKGSVTEAFF
-	TRBV20-1	-	TRBJ1-1	TGCAGTGCTAGCCTGGGCAGGTTCACTGAAGCTTTCTTT	CSASLGRFTEAFF
-	TRBV6-1	-	TRBJ1-5	TGTGCCAGCAGCCTCCAGTATAGCAATCAGCCCCAGCATTTT	CASSLQYSNQPQHF
-	TRBV19	TRBD2	TRBJ2-1	TGTGCCAGTAGTACGACTAGCGGGGGCAACAATGAGCAGTTCTTC	CASSTTSGGNNEQFF
many	TRBV20-1	TRBD2	TRBJ2-5	TGCAGTGCTAGAAAGGGTCTAGCGGGGCAAGAGACCCAGTACTTC	CSARKGLAGQETQYF
few	TRBV5-1	-	TRBJ1-5	TGCGCCAGCAGCTTGCCACGGATTAGCAATCAGCCCCAGCATTTT	CASSLPRISNQPQHF
few	TRBV10-3	-	TRBJ2-2	TGTGCCATCACCACTACCGGGGAGCTGTTTTTT	CAITTTGELFF
-	TRBV7-8	-	TRBJ2-6	TGTGCCAGCAACCCGACCTCTGGGGCCAACGTCCTGACTTTC	CASNPTSGANVLTF
-	TRBV6-5	-	TRBJ2-3	TGTGCCAGCAGTTACGTGAGGGGGGGTACGACAGATACGCAGTATTTT	CASSYVRGGTTDTQYF
-	TRBV6-1	TRBD1	TRBJ2-3	TGTGCCAGCAGGACCCCGGGACAGGGGTCAGATACGCAGTATTTT	CASRTPGQGSDTQYF